Sequencing of this T cell receptor beta chain was carried out in a study of blood T cell repertoires in COVID-19. V dropped 2 bases and J dropped 1; count of bases not matched to a gene: 10. The CDR3 extends over 17 amino acids. Germline V CDR1 and CDR2: SGHRS, YFSETQ. Repertoires were generated with immunoSEQ multiplex PCR, while TCRdb's copy carries only in-frame clones and drops some. This table has some 300,000 clones, 70% to 90% appearing once. Seattle cases were enrolled at active infection and followed longitudinally. The sample consisted of peripheral blood. V usage is TRBV5-1 and J usage is TRBJ2-7; 9 bases agree with TRBD1. The clonotype comes from a woman aged 45-59 years with COVID-19, enrolled during active disease. CDR3 DNA sequence: TGCGCCAGCAGCTTTCAACCGGGGACAGGGAGTTCCTACGAGCAGTACTTC. Amino acid sequence: CASSFQPGTGSSYEQYF.